This T cell receptor (beta chain) is from a study of OX40 agonist ivuxolimab in advanced cancers. Background for the entire study: Ivuxolimab was an agonistic, fully human IgG2 monoclonal antibody directed against OX40 (CD134), a costimulatory receptor. Of the roughly 54 dose-escalation patients, hepatocellular carcinoma was present in some 19, melanoma in roughly 15, renal cell carcinoma in 9 and head and neck cancer in 9. Intravenous ivuxolimab was administered to patients every 2 weeks at six dose levels: 0.01, 0.1, 0.3, 1.5, 3 and 10 mg/kg. The paper describes the monotherapy dose-escalation part (N of about 52 patients) of the phase I trial of ivuxolimab. Three dose-escalation patients achieved partial responses, one with hepatocellular carcinoma and two with cutaneous melanoma. The point of sequencing TCRbeta in the periphery was to test whether ivuxolimab changed TCR sequence diversity and drove clonal T-cell expansion. Patients were allowed to have had prior anti-PD-1, anti-PD-L1 or anti-CTLA-4 therapy, and approximately 40% of the dose-escalation patients had previously received checkpoint inhibitors. A male proportion of under 85% and a mean age of approximately 58 years, ranging from 23 to 79, were recorded for the dose-escalation cohort.

Genomic DNA was isolated from the sorted cells so that the TCRbeta CDR3 region could be sequenced. TCRbeta CDR3 regions were sequenced using the immunoSEQ Assay. TCRdb stores this immuneACCESS table with in-frame sequences only. Part of the clones is absent; in the studies checked, under half of the shortfall reflects unresolved V genes, and no reason is known for the rest. Across this sample there are 65,000 to 95,000 clones, with 91% seen only once. Of the sample, approximately 2.4% is held by the ten largest clones. The germline V gene supplies CDR1 SGHNT and CDR2 YENEEA. V is shortened by 0 bases, J by 5 bases, and the region joining them spans 13 bases. Spanning cysteine to phenylalanine, the CDR3 consists of 15 amino acids. The read is trimmed to its CDR3 DNA, 45 bases read in frame from base 1. Patients with a history of autoimmune disease or receiving systemic immunosuppression were excluded from the trial. Peripheral blood for TCR sequencing was drawn from every dose cohort at baseline, at cycle 4 day 1 and at cycle 7 day 1. Samples came from an open-label, multicenter, first-in-human phase I dose-escalation trial of ivuxolimab. The trial enrolled adults with locally advanced or metastatic head and neck squamous cell, hepatocellular, melanoma or renal cell carcinoma. CD4+ and CD8+ T cells were sorted separately from peripheral blood before TCR sequencing.

What the research found in general, with its limitations: On average, CD8+ T cells showed more expanded clones than CD4+ T cells after ivuxolimab. The antigen specificity of the peripheral T cells that underwent clonal expansion was not determined. Partial responders in the 0.1-3.0 mg/kg groups had among the lowest normalized peripheral clonal expansion, especially among CD8+ T cells. Low levels of normalized T-cell clonal expansion were also seen in some patients who did not respond. At doses of 0.1 to 3.0 mg/kg, clonal expansion of both CD4+ and CD8+ T cells in blood was seen between baseline and week 6.

To note about this clone: Its recognized antigen is unknown. No base quality information exists; no much larger clone differs at one position.

The input for sequencing was CD4+ or CD8+ T cells sorted from blood, taken in a trial of the OX40 agonist ivuxolimab. The sequence joins TRBV11-3 to TRBJ2-5; the D region possibly corresponds to TRBD2 (6 bases align). The TCR was taken from an adult with an advanced solid tumor such as melanoma, head and neck, liver or kidney cancer. The CDR3 protein is CASSLDRTGGETQYF. The sequence in DNA is TGTGCCAGCAGCTTAGATAGGACCGGAGGGGAGACCCAGTACTTC.